Listed here are 23 T cell receptor beta chains from one sample, sequenced in a study of identical twins. TCRdb fed the 5' RACE reads into MiXCR, producing one record per CDR3 protein. The top ten hold about an eighth of the sample, which has some 760,000 distinct CDR3 sequences, 18% seen once. The same data also went into a second study, on T cells expressing NK-cell markers.

Sequenced material: PBMCs. These receptors were collected from a woman aged 18-29 years in good health.

The table lists this clonotype with a few counts. The gene calls are TRBV7-8 and TRBJ2-1; 11 bases match TRBD2. J lost 4 bases, V lost 2 bases, and 13 bases had no gene match. Per the germline V gene, CDR1 is SGHVS and CDR2 is FQNEAQ. This CDR3 is 19 amino acids long. Here the CDR3 DNA reads TGTGCCAGCAGCTTATCCCGACTAGCGGGGTCTGGGCGGTACAATGAGCAGTTCTTC. It is translated as CASSLSRLAGSGRYNEQFF.

The sample holds a few counts of this clonotype. The rearrangement uses TRBV12-3 or TRBV12-4 and TRBJ1-4, with 7 nucleotides matching TRBD1. J was trimmed by 7 bases and V by 8 bases; bases with no gene match: 10. The CDR3 runs 14 residues. The CDR3 region is CASAHRGESEKLFF. CDR3 DNA: TGTGCCAGCGCCCACAGGGGTGAGAGTGAAAAACTGTTTTTT.

This clonotype was observed a handful of times. The CDR3, as DNA: TGCGCCAGCAGCTTGGCTCAGTCCGCCGGGGAGCTGTTTTTT. It encodes CASSLAQSAGELFF. V usage is TRBV5-1 and J usage is TRBJ2-2; D is undetermined. Germline assignment: CDR1 SGHRS and CDR2 YFSETQ. Trimming cost V 0 bases and J 6 bases, with 9 bases left between them. The CDR3 loop spans 14 amino acids.

At least ten counts were recorded for this clonotype. V gene TRBV11-2 combines with J gene TRBJ2-7; D is unclear. The CDR3 consists of 10 residues. V was pared by 5 bases and J by 3 bases, with 2 bases between. Germline lookup yields CDR1 SGHAT and CDR2 FQNNGV. The DNA of the CDR3 is TGTGCCAGCAGCAACTACGAGCAGTACTTC. Translated, it gives CASSNYEQYF.

This clonotype was picked up a small number of times. The genes are TRBV14 and TRBJ1-1; D gene uncertain. This CDR3 region has 13 residues. Germline V lookup: CDR1 SGHDN, CDR2 FVKESK. The ends were cut back, 7 bases at V and 5 bases at J, with 14 bases in the middle. CDR3 DNA: TGTGCCAGCACCCTCGGTCTTACTACTGAAGCTTTCTTT. This translates into CASTLGLTTEAFF.

Ten or more counts support this clonotype. The CDR3 nucleotides are TGTGCCAGCAGTATTATGAACACTGAAGCTTTCTTT. Translated: CASSIMNTEAFF. This chain links TRBV7-9 with TRBJ1-1, with D hard to call. This CDR3 contains 12 residues. Germline V CDR1 and CDR2: SEHNR, FQNEAQ (reference sequence). V lost 6 bases, J lost 0 bases, and 5 bases lay in between.

This clonotype was picked up many times. The chain is built from TRBV20-1 and TRBJ2-1, with D possibly TRBD2 on 6 matching bases. The V gene lost 6 bases and the J gene lost 7 bases, with 19 bases spanning the gap. The CDR3 runs to 14 residues. The germline V gene has CDR1 DFQATT and CDR2 SNEGSKA (reference sequence). The CDR3 DNA is TGCAGTGCACCAATCCCGACTAGTCGGAATGAGCAGTTCTTC. It encodes CSAPIPTSRNEQFF.

The table lists this clonotype with a few counts. CDR3 coding DNA: TGCAGTGCCAGGCTCGGACTCCTCGGGCCGAAGTTCTTC. Its translation: CSARLGLLGPKFF. This chain uses TRBV20-1 with TRBJ2-1, with D possibly being TRBD2 (5 bases). The CDR3 covers 13 residues. Per germline, CDR1 DFQATT and CDR2 SNEGSKA (reference sequence). V lost 6 bases and J lost 14, with 23 bases in between.

In this sample, this clonotype turned up a few times. V usage is TRBV28 and J usage is TRBJ2-7; TRBD2 matches at 10 bases. The CDR3 length is 17 residues. Germline CDR1 and CDR2: MDHEN and SYDVKM. V shed 4 bases and J 2 bases; nucleotides not matched to a gene: 11. CDR3 protein: CASSWARLTSGPYEQYF. In DNA form, the CDR3 reads TGTGCCAGCAGTTGGGCAAGACTGACTAGCGGGCCCTACGAGCAGTACTTC.

This clonotype has a handful of counts. The chain has TRBV10-3 and TRBJ2-7, with TRBD2 identical over 7 bases. The CDR3 is 14 amino acids. V trimming: 6 bases; J trimming: 0 bases; junction bases outside the gene matches: 5. The V gene's germline CDR1 is ENHRY and CDR2 SYGVKD. This CDR3 is CAIRISGASYEQYF. CDR3 nucleotides: TGTGCCATCAGGATAAGCGGGGCCTCCTACGAGCAGTACTTC.

This clonotype has a count of ten or more. One junction end disagrees with the germline gene, perhaps due to a read error. The chain links TRBV12-3 or TRBV12-4 to TRBJ1-2, with TRBD1 as a possible D gene (6 bases). CDR3 length equals 13 residues. CDR3 DNA sequence: TGTGCCAGCAGTTGGGACACTAACCATGGCTACACCTTC. Its protein is CASSWDTNHGYTF.

V gene TRBV3-1 combines with J gene TRBJ1-1; D is undetermined. CDR3 length: 15 residues. The germline gives CDR1 LGHDT, CDR2 YNNKEL (reference sequence). Trimming removed 1 base from V and 4 bases from J, with 13 bases in between. The CDR3 bases are TGTGCCAGCAGCCAAGCTTGGGATTTGAGCACTGAAGCTTTCTTT. It encodes CASSQAWDLSTEAFF.

This clonotype has more than one count but fewer than ten. The CDR3 coding sequence is TGCAGCGTTATAGGGCCTTCACAGTCCTACGAGCAGTACTTC. It yields the protein CSVIGPSQSYEQYF. The V and J genes are TRBV29-1 and TRBJ2-7; D uncertain. With 5 bases removed from V and 1 base from J, the gap between germline ends came to 15 bases. Looked up from germline, CDR1 is SQVTM and CDR2 is ANQGSEA. CDR3 length: 14 residues.

The V and J genes are TRBV7-2 and TRBJ2-1; D is unresolved. The V gene lost 2 bases and the J gene lost 4 bases, with 18 bases spanning the gap. The CDR3 runs to 17 residues. Germline assignment: CDR1 SGHTA and CDR2 FQGNSA. In nucleotides, the CDR3 is TGTGCCAGCAGCTTAATGGTAGGCCAGCGCGTGTACAATGAGCAGTTCTTC. Translating gives CASSLMVGQRVYNEQFF.

The rearrangement joins TRBV7-8 to TRBJ2-2; D not resolved. Germline assignment: CDR1 SGHVS and CDR2 FQNEAQ. Trimming pared 7 bases from V and 1 base from J, leaving 7 bases between. The CDR3 is made up of 13 amino acids. In nucleotides, the CDR3 is TGTGCCAGCACCGACGGGAACACCGGGGAGCTGTTTTTT. Translation: CASTDGNTGELFF.

The gene calls are TRBV20-1 and TRBJ2-5; 9 bases align to TRBD2. The CDR3 has 14 residues. Germline V gives CDR1 DFQATT, CDR2 SNEGSKA (reference sequence). Trimming removed 7 bases from V and 0 bases from J; junction bases left unmatched: 6. CDR3 protein: CSVRRLADQETQYF. The CDR3 bases are TGCAGTGTTAGGCGACTAGCGGACCAAGAGACCCAGTACTTC.

The chain couples TRBV5-5 to TRBJ2-5, with D unclear. V was shortened by 2 bases and J by 3 bases, with 14 bases between the two germline ends. CDR3 length: 15 residues. CDR1 is SGHKS, CDR2 YYEKEE, per germline (reference sequence). This CDR3 is CASSFESHREETQYF. Here the CDR3 DNA reads TGTGCCAGCAGCTTCGAGTCGCACAGAGAAGAGACCCAGTACTTC.

V is TRBV9 and J is TRBJ2-2; no firm D call. V was shortened by 2 bases and J by 0 bases, with 8 bases between the two germline ends. Per the germline V gene, CDR1 is SGDLS and CDR2 is YYNGEE. This CDR3 contains 15 residues. The CDR3 loop reads CASSVSVANTGELFF. Written as DNA, the CDR3 is TGTGCCAGCAGCGTCAGCGTAGCGAACACCGGGGAGCTGTTTTTT.

This clonotype showed up just a few times. The rearrangement links TRBV12-3 or TRBV12-4 to TRBJ1-6; 8 bases agree with TRBD1. CDR3 length: 15 amino acids. V lost 3 bases, J lost 7 bases, and 5 bases stayed unmatched. CDR3 residues: CASSFWDRLNSPLHF. The CDR3 DNA follows: TGTGCCAGCAGTTTTTGGGACAGGCTCAATTCACCCCTCCACTTT.

This clonotype came up a few times. This chain connects TRBV30 to TRBJ2-2; either TRBD1 or TRBD2 may supply D (10 bases each). CDR1 is GTSNPN, CDR2 SVGIG, per germline (reference sequence). The CDR3 totals 19 residues. V lost 4 bases and J lost 1, with 25 bases in between. CDR3 in DNA: TGTGCCTGGAATAGCGGGGGGACAGGGGCCAGGGTGAACACCGGGGAGCTGTTTTTT. Protein product: CAWNSGGTGARVNTGELFF.

A few counts support this clonotype. The DNA of the CDR3 is TGTGCCAGCTTAGTAGGGACAGGGGGCTCAATTTCAGATACGCAGTATTTT. It is translated as CASLVGTGGSISDTQYF. The V call is TRBV12-3 or TRBV12-4, the J call TRBJ2-3, with 12 nucleotides matching TRBD1. Germline trimming cut 8 bases from V and 4 bases from J; bases unmatched to any gene: 13. The CDR3 spans 17 residues.

This clonotype was seen only a few times. The chain uses TRBV5-1 and TRBJ2-7, with D unclear. The CDR3 has 11 residues. Germline V gene lookup returns CDR1 SGHRS and CDR2 YFSETQ. V was cut by 0 bases and J by 10 bases, with 8 bases left in between. As DNA, the CDR3 is TGCGCCAGCAGCTTGGAAAGCAATCAGTACTTC. Translation: CASSLESNQYF. Supplemented by reference TRBV5-1 and TRBJ2-7, the full variable domain reads KAGVTQTPRYLIKTRGQQVTLSCSPISGHRSVSWYQQTPGQGLQFLFEYFSETQRNKGNFPGRFSGRQFSNSRSEMNVSTLELGDSALYLCASSLESNQYFGPGTRLTVT.

The chain recombines TRBV5-6 with TRBJ2-7, with 7 bases lining up with TRBD1. Per germline, CDR1 SGHDT and CDR2 YYEEEE. Trimming at V came to 5 bases and at J to 6 bases, leaving 14 bases not matched to a gene. This CDR3 comprises 15 residues. As DNA, the CDR3 is TGTGCCAGCAGAGTGGCGAGACAGGGCTTCCGCGAGCAGTACTTC. Translated, it gives CASRVARQGFREQYF.